These T cell receptor beta chains were read from a single sample in a study of blood T cell repertoires in COVID-19. TCRdb's table, derived via immunoSEQ multiplex PCR, lists solely in-frame clones and lacks some. The table records some 190,000 clones, around 84% of them present only once. Sequenced material: peripheral blood. The receptors derive from a woman aged 80 or over with acute or convalescent COVID-19. CDR3s include the opening cysteine and the closing phenylalanine or tryptophan. Fields, in order: D gene, clone size, V gene, J gene, CDR3 DNA, CDR3 protein. A D gene is named only where the DNA matches it firmly. Expanded clones are given a class, and other clones once, few, many or no size at all.

D gene: -; clone size: -; V gene: TRBV7-3; J gene: TRBJ1-5; CDR3 DNA: TGTGCCAGCAGCTTACAGAGTGGAGGGCATCAGCCCCAGCATTTT; CDR3 protein: CASSLQSGGHQPQHF
D gene: -; clone size: -; V gene: TRBV18; J gene: TRBJ2-6; CDR3 DNA: TGTGCCAGCTCTCCCCTAGCCTACGCGGGGGCCAACGTCCTGACTTTC; CDR3 protein: CASSPLAYAGANVLTF
D gene: -; clone size: -; V gene: TRBV28; J gene: TRBJ1-5; CDR3 DNA: TGTGCCAGCAGTTTAGGCGACAGGAGAGATCAGCCCCAGCATTTT; CDR3 protein: CASSLGDRRDQPQHF
D gene: TRBD1; clone size: few; V gene: TRBV12-5; J gene: TRBJ1-1; CDR3 DNA: TGTGCTAGTGGAGCGTCAGGGGGCACTGAAGCTTTCTTT; CDR3 protein: CASGASGGTEAFF
D gene: TRBD1; clone size: -; V gene: TRBV24-1; J gene: TRBJ1-1; CDR3 DNA: TGTGCCACCAGTGCTTCCGGACAGGGGTTAACTGAAGCTTTCTTT; CDR3 protein: CATSASGQGLTEAFF
D gene: -; clone size: few; V gene: TRBV7-8; J gene: TRBJ1-6; CDR3 DNA: TGTGCCAGCAGCTTAATGACAGAGTATAATTCACCCCTCCACTTT; CDR3 protein: CASSLMTEYNSPLHF
D gene: TRBD2; clone size: -; V gene: TRBV5-4; J gene: TRBJ2-3; CDR3 DNA: TGTGCCAGCAGCTTGGTGGGACTAGCGGTAACCACAGATACGCAGTATTTT; CDR3 protein: CASSLVGLAVTTDTQYF
D gene: -; clone size: -; V gene: TRBV6-5; J gene: TRBJ2-1; CDR3 DNA: TGTGCCAGCACTAGCGAGACCTACAATGAGCAGTTCTTC; CDR3 protein: CASTSETYNEQFF
D gene: TRBD1; clone size: -; V gene: TRBV2; J gene: TRBJ1-6; CDR3 DNA: TGTGCCAGTAAGGGGGCGCGATCACCCCTCCACTTT; CDR3 protein: CASKGARSPLHF
D gene: -; clone size: few; V gene: TRBV5-1; J gene: TRBJ2-7; CDR3 DNA: TGCGCCAGCAGCTTGGGAACGAGGGGGTTAGCCTACGAGCAGTACTTC; CDR3 protein: CASSLGTRGLAYEQYF
D gene: -; clone size: -; V gene: TRBV27; J gene: TRBJ2-1; CDR3 DNA: TGTGCCAGCAGTTTTCATTGGAGCAATGAGCAGTTCTTC; CDR3 protein: CASSFHWSNEQFF
D gene: TRBD1; clone size: -; V gene: TRBV6-5; J gene: TRBJ1-1; CDR3 DNA: TGTGCCAGCAGTTACTCAAAGGGGGCTAGGTACACTGAAGCTTTCTTT; CDR3 protein: CASSYSKGARYTEAFF
D gene: -; clone size: once; V gene: TRBV7-2; J gene: TRBJ1-1; CDR3 DNA: TGTGCCAGCTCCCCTAGGGGTCGCACTGAAGCTTTCTTT; CDR3 protein: CASSPRGRTEAFF
D gene: -; clone size: -; V gene: TRBV5-6; J gene: TRBJ1-1; CDR3 DNA: TGTGCCAGCAGCGTAACGCCAGGGTACACTGAAGCTTTCTTT; CDR3 protein: CASSVTPGYTEAFF
D gene: TRBD2; clone size: -; V gene: TRBV18; J gene: TRBJ2-7; CDR3 DNA: TGTGCCAGCTCACCACCGATCGCGGCTAGCGGAACCTACGAGCAGTACTTC; CDR3 protein: CASSPPIAASGTYEQYF